Below, one T cell receptor (beta chain) is given with its context. This specimen belongs to a study of blood T cell repertoires in COVID-19. Study-wide context: The United States, Italy and Spain supplied acute and convalescent COVID-19 samples. The analysed material was cDNA or gDNA that came from T cells, B-cell-depleted T cells, or PBMCs.

Germline values: CDR1 SGHRS, CDR2 YFSETQ. The ends lost 5 bases at V and 5 bases at J; junction bases unmatched: 7. The CDR3 has 13 residues. A Seattle source enrolled patients during active infection and followed them longitudinally. In the original processing: From reference gene primer amplification, estimates of nucleated cell counts were derived. Clones were read by immunoSEQ multiplex PCR, and TCRdb kept only the in-frame ones, dropping some. For V, J and clone size, that table is used; D and trimming come from the DNA. The table has hundreds of thousands of clones, around nine tenths seen once; the top ten hold more than 0.7%.

Sequenced input: peripheral blood. This TCR was sampled from a man aged 55 to 69 with COVID-19, enrolled during active disease. The chain uses TRBV5-1 and TRBJ2-7; 7 bases fit TRBD1. This CDR3 reads CASRMTGTHEQYF. The CDR3, as DNA: TGCGCCAGCAGGATGACAGGGACCCACGAGCAGTACTTC.